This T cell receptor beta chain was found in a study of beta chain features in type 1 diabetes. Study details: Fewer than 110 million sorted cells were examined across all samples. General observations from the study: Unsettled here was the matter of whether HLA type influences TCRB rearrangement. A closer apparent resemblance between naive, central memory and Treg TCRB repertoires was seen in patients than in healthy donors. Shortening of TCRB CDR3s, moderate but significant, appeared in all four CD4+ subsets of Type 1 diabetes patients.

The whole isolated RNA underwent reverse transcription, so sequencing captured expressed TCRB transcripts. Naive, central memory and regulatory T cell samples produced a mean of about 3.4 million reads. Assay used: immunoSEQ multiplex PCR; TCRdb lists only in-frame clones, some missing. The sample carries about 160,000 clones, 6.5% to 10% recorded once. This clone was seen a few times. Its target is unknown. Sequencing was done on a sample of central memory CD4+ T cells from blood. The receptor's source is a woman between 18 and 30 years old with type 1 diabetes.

This chain's CDR3 is CASSFSLPRPGQTYEQYF. In DNA, the CDR3 is TGTGCCAGCAGTTTTAGTCTCCCCAGACCGGGACAGACCTACGAGCAGTACTTC. The rearrangement joins TRBV27 to TRBJ2-7; 7 bases align to TRBD1. The CDR3 is 18 residues long. J was trimmed by 2 bases and V by 3 bases; bases with no gene match: 16. The germline V gene has CDR1 MNHEY and CDR2 SMNVEV (reference sequence).